The 13 T cell receptor beta chains given below trace back to one sample, sequenced in a study of T cells of healthy individuals. TCRdb called the 5' RACE reads again in MiXCR, with one record for every CDR3 protein. The profile covers tens of thousands of distinct CDR3 sequences, with 15% to 20% appearing a single time and around 4.7% taken by the ten largest. The receptors originated from a human donor in good health.

This rearrangement joins TRBV7-3 to TRBJ1-1; D uncertain. This CDR3 contains 13 residues. V lost 3 bases, J lost 3 bases, and 8 bases lay in between. The germline gives CDR1 SGHTA, CDR2 FQGTGA. This CDR3 reads CASSLDWYTEAFF. The CDR3 DNA sequence: TGTGCCAGCAGCTTGGACTGGTACACTGAAGCTTTCTTT. The entire variable domain, with the rest obtained from reference TRBV7-3 and TRBJ1-1, is as follows: GAGVSQTPSNKVTEKGKYVELRCDPISGHTALYWYRQSLGQGPEFLIYFQGTGAADDSGLPNDRFFAVRPEGSVSTLKIQRTERGDSAVYLCASSLDWYTEAFFGQGTRLTVV.

This chain uses TRBV5-1 with TRBJ2-7; D may match TRBD1 or TRBD2 (6 bases each). Trimming cost V 1 base and J 5 bases, with 10 bases left between them. There are 13 residues in the CDR3. Looked up from germline, CDR1 is SGHRS and CDR2 is YFSETQ. CDR3 DNA sequence: TGCGCCAGCAGCTTGATCGGGGGCCACGAGCAGTACTTC. It specifies CASSLIGGHEQYF.

This clonotype was seen at least ten times. The chain combines TRBV19 with TRBJ1-1; D call uncertain. Germline V CDR1 and CDR2: LNHDA, SQIVND (reference sequence). The CDR3 length is 14 residues. V lost 1 base and J 1 base, leaving 7 bases between the germline ends. The CDR3 nucleotides are TGTGCCAGTAGTATAGGTGAGGAGAACACTGAAGCTTTCTTT. As protein: CASSIGEENTEAFF.

V usage is TRBV28 and J usage is TRBJ1-5; D uncertain. The CDR3 extends over 14 amino acids. V was pared by 4 bases and J by 2 bases, with 9 bases between. Germline V gene data show CDR1 as MDHEN and CDR2 as SYDVKM. The CDR3 region is CASSSSGGNQPQHF. The CDR3 DNA reads as TGTGCCAGCAGTTCTTCAGGTGGCAATCAGCCCCAGCATTTT.

The sample holds many counts of this clonotype. This rearrangement joins TRBV4-1 to TRBJ2-7; 7 bases line up with TRBD2. The CDR3 runs 15 residues. V shed 3 bases and J 2 bases; nucleotides not matched to a gene: 7. Germline lookup yields CDR1 MGHRA and CDR2 YSYEKL. The chain's CDR3 is CASSHERGWTYEQYF. Written as DNA, the CDR3 is TGCGCCAGCAGCCACGAGCGGGGATGGACCTACGAGCAGTACTTC.

This clonotype has only a few counts. J is TRBJ2-1 and V is TRBV9; 8 nucleotides align to TRBD2. The CDR3 contains 15 residues. Trimming took 2 bases from V and 2 from J; bases not matched to a gene: 3. Germline V gene sequence: CDR1 SGDLS, CDR2 YYNGEE. CDR3 amino acids: CASSVSGVTYNEQFF. CDR3 DNA sequence: TGTGCCAGCAGCGTTAGCGGGGTTACCTACAATGAGCAGTTCTTC.

A few counts support this clonotype. The rearrangement uses TRBV11-2 and TRBJ2-3, with 13 bases lining up with TRBD2. The germline V gene has CDR1 SGHAT and CDR2 FQNNGV. The CDR3 runs to 13 residues. Losses at the gene ends were 8 bases for V and 13 bases for J; bases not matched to a gene: 9. The CDR3 here is CASRGLAGVKKYF. The CDR3 DNA sequence: TGTGCCAGCCGAGGACTAGCGGGGGTCAAGAAGTATTTT.

This chain connects TRBV7-8 to TRBJ1-1; D not certain. Between the trimmed V and J ends, which lost 0 bases and 1 base, there was a span of 6 bases. CDR3 length equals 14 residues. In germline, CDR1 is SGHVS, CDR2 FQNEAQ. CDR3 protein: CASSLAGENTEAFF. The CDR3 DNA reads as TGTGCCAGCAGCTTAGCGGGCGAGAACACTGAAGCTTTCTTT.

V and J are TRBV5-1 and TRBJ1-4; a weak D match, TRBD1 (5 bases). The V end was cut by 5 bases, the J end by 6 bases, with 14 bases between. Germline CDR1 reads SGHRS; CDR2 reads YFSETQ. CDR3 size: 14 residues. The CDR3 reads CASRFGHEYEKLFF. CDR3 nucleotides: TGCGCCAGCAGGTTCGGACACGAATATGAAAAACTGTTTTTT.

This clonotype has a count of ten or more. The chain combines TRBV7-6 with TRBJ2-7; 7 positions match TRBD1. Trimming took 5 bases from V and 5 from J; bases not matched to a gene: 3. The CDR3 runs 12 residues. Germline V gives CDR1 SGHVS, CDR2 FNYEAQ. The CDR3: CASSTTGNEQYF. The CDR3 nucleotides read TGTGCCAGCAGCACGACAGGGAACGAGCAGTACTTC.

This clonotype was observed many times. The J gene is TRBJ1-2, the V gene TRBV20-1, with a possible D match to TRBD1 (6 bases). This CDR3 comprises 14 residues. CDR1 and CDR2 (germline): DFQATT, SNEGSKA (reference sequence). V lost 6 bases to trimming and J lost 4 bases, with 18 bases between them. The CDR3, as DNA: TGCAGTGCCCCCGGGGGTGGACAGACCTATGGCTACACCTTC. Its translation is CSAPGGGQTYGYTF.

The rearrangement joins TRBV7-8 to TRBJ2-1; D not certain. The germline V gene has CDR1 SGHVS and CDR2 FQNEAQ. Trimming took 5 bases from V and 9 from J, leaving 11 bases between them. The CDR3 loop spans 12 amino acids. CDR3 residues: CASSAEITEQFF. In DNA form, the CDR3 reads TGTGCCAGCAGCGCGGAAATAACTGAGCAGTTCTTC.

There are many counts of this clonotype. V usage is TRBV28 and J usage is TRBJ1-3; the D is unclear. Deletions cut 6 bases from V and 0 bases from J, with 12 bases between. Germline values: CDR1 MDHEN, CDR2 SYDVKM. This CDR3 has 15 residues. The CDR3 spells CASSPRVPSGNTIYF. The CDR3, as DNA: TGTGCCAGCAGCCCTAGGGTCCCCTCTGGAAACACCATATATTTT.